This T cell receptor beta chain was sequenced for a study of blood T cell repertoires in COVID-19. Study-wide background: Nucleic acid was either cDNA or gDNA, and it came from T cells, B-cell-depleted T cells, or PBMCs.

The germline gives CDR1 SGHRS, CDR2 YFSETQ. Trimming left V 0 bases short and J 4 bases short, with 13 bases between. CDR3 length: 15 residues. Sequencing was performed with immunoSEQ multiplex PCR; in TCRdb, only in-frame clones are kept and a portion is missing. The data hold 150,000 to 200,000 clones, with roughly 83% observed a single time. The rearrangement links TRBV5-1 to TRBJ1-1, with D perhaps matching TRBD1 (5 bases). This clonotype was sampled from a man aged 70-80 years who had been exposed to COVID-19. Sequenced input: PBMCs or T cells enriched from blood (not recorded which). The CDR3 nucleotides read TGCGCCAGCAGCTTGGCTCCGGGACTTCTCACTGAAGCTTTCTTT. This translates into CASSLAPGLLTEAFF.